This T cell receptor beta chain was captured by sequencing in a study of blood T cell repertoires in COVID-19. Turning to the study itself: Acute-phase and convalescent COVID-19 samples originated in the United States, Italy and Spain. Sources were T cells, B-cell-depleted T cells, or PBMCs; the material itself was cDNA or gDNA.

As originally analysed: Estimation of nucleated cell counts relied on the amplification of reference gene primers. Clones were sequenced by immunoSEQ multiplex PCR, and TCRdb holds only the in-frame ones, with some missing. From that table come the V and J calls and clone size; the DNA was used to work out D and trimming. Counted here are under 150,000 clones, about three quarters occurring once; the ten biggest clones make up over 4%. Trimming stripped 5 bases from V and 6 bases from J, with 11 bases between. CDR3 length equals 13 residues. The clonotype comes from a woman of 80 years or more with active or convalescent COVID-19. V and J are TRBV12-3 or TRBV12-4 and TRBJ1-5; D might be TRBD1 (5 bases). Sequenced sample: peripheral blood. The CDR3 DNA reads TGTGCCAGCAGTGAGACAGAGGTTCAGCCCCAGCATTTT. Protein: CASSETEVQPQHF.